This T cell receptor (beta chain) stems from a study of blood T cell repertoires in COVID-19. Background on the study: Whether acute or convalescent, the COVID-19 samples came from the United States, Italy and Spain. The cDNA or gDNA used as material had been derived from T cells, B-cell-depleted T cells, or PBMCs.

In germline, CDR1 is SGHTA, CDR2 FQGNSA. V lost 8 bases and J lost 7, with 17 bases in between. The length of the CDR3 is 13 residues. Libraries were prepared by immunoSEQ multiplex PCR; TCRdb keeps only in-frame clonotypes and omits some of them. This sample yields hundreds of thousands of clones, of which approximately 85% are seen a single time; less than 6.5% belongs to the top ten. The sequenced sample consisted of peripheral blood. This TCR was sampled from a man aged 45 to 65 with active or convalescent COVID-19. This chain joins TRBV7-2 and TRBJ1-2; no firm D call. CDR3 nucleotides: TGTGCCAGCCTAGAAACCCAGAGAGTTGGCTACACCTTC. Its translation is CASLETQRVGYTF.